This T cell receptor beta chain comes out of a study of T-cell reconstitution after alpha-beta-depleted transplantation in children. Unique molecular identifiers were used to barcode this TCRbeta library. TCRdb recomputed calls from the PCR reads with MiXCR, one row per CDR3 protein. The sample yields roughly 300,000 distinct CDR3 sequences, under 13% seen once. The junction had 6 bases not matched to a gene; V was cut back by 0 bases and J by 6 bases. The germline V gene encodes CDR1 LGHNA and CDR2 YNFKEQ. The CDR3 has 15 amino acids. This TCR was recovered from a human donor who donated a stem cell graft to a child with acute lymphoblastic leukemia. Material: PBMCs from the stem cell graft donor, obtained from the stem cell graft. The rearrangement joins TRBV4-2 to TRBJ2-7; TRBD2 aligns across 9 bases. This chain's CDR3 is CASSQEAAGGLEQYF. CDR3 DNA: TGTGCCAGCAGCCAAGAAGCGGCGGGAGGGCTCGAGCAGTACTTC.